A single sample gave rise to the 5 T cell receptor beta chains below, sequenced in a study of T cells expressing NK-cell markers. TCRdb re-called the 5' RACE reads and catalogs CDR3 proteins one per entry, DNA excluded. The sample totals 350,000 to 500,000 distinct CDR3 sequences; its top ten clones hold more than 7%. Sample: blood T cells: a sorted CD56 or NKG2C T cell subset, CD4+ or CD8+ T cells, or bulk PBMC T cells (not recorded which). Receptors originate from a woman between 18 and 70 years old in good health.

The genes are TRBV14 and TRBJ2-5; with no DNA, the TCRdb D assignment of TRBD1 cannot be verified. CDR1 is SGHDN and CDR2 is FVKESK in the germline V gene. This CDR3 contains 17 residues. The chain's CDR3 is CASSEKSGTGFQETQYF.

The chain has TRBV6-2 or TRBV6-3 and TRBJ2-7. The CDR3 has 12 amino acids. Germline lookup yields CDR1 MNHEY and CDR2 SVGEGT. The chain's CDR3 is CASSYAAYEQYF.

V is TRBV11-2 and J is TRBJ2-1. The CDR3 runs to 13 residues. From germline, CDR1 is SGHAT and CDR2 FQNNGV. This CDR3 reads CASSRAKPNEQFF.

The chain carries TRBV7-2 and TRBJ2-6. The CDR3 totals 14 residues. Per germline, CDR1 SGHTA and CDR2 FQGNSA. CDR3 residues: CASLTGSGANVLTF.

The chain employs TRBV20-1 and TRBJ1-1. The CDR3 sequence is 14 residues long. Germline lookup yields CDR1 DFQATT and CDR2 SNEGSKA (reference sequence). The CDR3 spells CSARDGQSNTEAFF.